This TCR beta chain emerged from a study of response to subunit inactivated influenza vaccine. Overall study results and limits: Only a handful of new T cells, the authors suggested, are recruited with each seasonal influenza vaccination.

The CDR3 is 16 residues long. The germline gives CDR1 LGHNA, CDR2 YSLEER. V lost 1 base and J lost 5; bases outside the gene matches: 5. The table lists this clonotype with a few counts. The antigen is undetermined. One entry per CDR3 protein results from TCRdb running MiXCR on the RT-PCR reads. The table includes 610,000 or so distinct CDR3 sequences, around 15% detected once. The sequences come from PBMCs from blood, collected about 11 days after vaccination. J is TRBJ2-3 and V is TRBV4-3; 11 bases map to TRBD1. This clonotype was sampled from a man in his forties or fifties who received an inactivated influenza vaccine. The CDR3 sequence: CASSQARGQGEDTQYF. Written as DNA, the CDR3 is TGCGCCAGCAGCCAAGCCCGGGGACAGGGGGAAGATACGCAGTATTTT.